Listed below are T cell receptor beta chains from one sample, sequenced in a study of T-cell memory formation after mild COVID-19. In TCRdb, the 5' RACE reads were re-called with MiXCR into one record per CDR3 protein. The sample lists about 430,000 distinct CDR3 sequences, more than 20% occurring once. Input material: PBMCs or a T cell subset sorted from them (not recorded which). Every receptor here comes from an adult woman who had mild COVID-19 (a few samples of this study predate the infection). Cell type and time point are not known. The CDR3 runs from the conserved cysteine through the conserved F or W. Fields, in order: V gene, CDR3 length, J gene, clone size, D gene, CDR3 protein, CDR3 DNA. The D gene is left open where the match is weak. Clone size is stated in some rows and not others, as once, few, many or a class when expanded.

TRBV4-3	13	TRBJ2-2	.	TRBD2	CASSRTRAGELFF	TGCGCCAGCAGCCGGACTAGAGCCGGGGAGCTGTTTTTT
TRBV7-3	15	TRBJ2-5	.	TRBD2	CASSSAGGLKETQYF	TGTGCCAGCAGCTCAGCGGGAGGGCTGAAAGAGACCCAGTACTTC
TRBV5-1	14	TRBJ2-1	.	.	CASSWEAGDNEQFF	TGCGCCAGCAGTTGGGAGGCAGGAGACAATGAGCAGTTCTTC
TRBV20-1	14	TRBJ2-5	.	.	CSAPPPPGRETQYF	TGCAGTGCTCCCCCGCCCCCAGGGAGGGAGACCCAGTACTTC
TRBV29-1	10	TRBJ1-1	.	.	CSVADIHLFF	TGCAGCGTTGCTGACATCCATCTCTTCTTT
TRBV7-2	11	TRBJ1-2	.	.	CASSARDGYTF	TGTGCCAGCAGCGCTCGAGATGGCTACACCTTC
TRBV5-1	17	TRBJ2-6	.	.	CASTPTGPPGGANVLTF	TGCGCCAGCACCCCAACCGGACCCCCGGGAGGGGCCAACGTCCTGACTTTC
TRBV2	14	TRBJ2-7	.	TRBD1	CASSVQGDRYEQYF	TGTGCCAGCAGTGTACAGGGGGATCGATACGAGCAGTACTTC
TRBV7-2	14	TRBJ2-5	few	.	CASSSTPYQETQYF	TGTGCCAGCAGCTCCACCCCGTACCAAGAGACCCAGTACTTC
TRBV3-1	15	TRBJ2-7	.	TRBD2	CASSQAPSGRYEQYF	TGTGCCAGCAGCCAAGCCCCCAGCGGGAGATACGAGCAGTACTTC
TRBV4-2	18	TRBJ1-4	.	TRBD1	CASSQDPAYGTGDEKLFF	TGTGCCAGCAGCCAAGATCCGGCATACGGGACAGGGGATGAAAAACTGTTTTTT
TRBV24-1	16	TRBJ2-1	.	TRBD2	CATSWGLAGRFNEQFF	TGTGCCACCAGTTGGGGCTTAGCGGGCCGCTTCAATGAGCAGTTCTTC
TRBV4-2	19	TRBJ2-3	few	TRBD2	CASSGSRWRGGRFSDTQYF	TGTGCCAGCAGCGGATCTAGGTGGCGGGGGGGCCGCTTCTCAGATACGCAGTATTTT
TRBV6-2/TRBV6-3	15	TRBJ2-1	few	TRBD2	CASSSLATTYNEQFF	TGTGCCAGCAGTTCACTAGCGACTACCTACAATGAGCAGTTCTTC
TRBV15	18	TRBJ1-3	.	TRBD1	CATSRPPDRAYSGNTIYF	TGTGCCACCAGCAGACCTCCCGACAGGGCGTACTCTGGAAACACCATATATTTT
TRBV27	15	TRBJ1-2	.	.	CAAGGGVAGSYGYTF	TGTGCCGCCGGTGGCGGGGTGGCTGGAAGCTATGGCTACACCTTC
TRBV30	11	TRBJ2-7	.	TRBD1	CAWTQGAGQYF	TGTGCCTGGACACAGGGGGCCGGGCAGTACTTC
TRBV4-1	17	TRBJ2-7	.	TRBD2	CASSQVPGLAGIHEQYF	TGCGCCAGCAGCCAAGTACCGGGACTAGCGGGGATACACGAGCAGTACTTC
TRBV7-2	12	TRBJ2-5	few	.	CASSLEGRTQYF	TGTGCCAGCAGCTTAGAGGGGAGGACCCAGTACTTC
TRBV27	15	TRBJ1-1	.	.	CASSEAGVGGTEAFF	TGTGCCAGCAGTGAGGCAGGGGTTGGTGGCACTGAAGCTTTCTTT
TRBV29-1	17	TRBJ2-3	.	.	CSVERAAASASTDTQYF	TGCAGCGTTGAAAGGGCCGCTGCTAGCGCCAGCACAGATACGCAGTATTTT
TRBV5-5	16	TRBJ1-2	.	TRBD1	CASSLVRGQGHYGYTF	TGTGCCAGCAGCTTGGTTCGAGGACAGGGCCACTATGGCTACACCTTC
TRBV6-2/TRBV6-3	17	TRBJ2-7	few	TRBD2	CASSYAGLAGRNYEQYF	TGTGCCAGCAGTTACGCGGGACTAGCGGGACGTAACTACGAGCAGTACTTC
TRBV6-6	16	TRBJ1-1	.	.	CASSYPGSTGDTEAFF	TGTGCCAGCAGTTATCCGGGTAGTACCGGGGACACTGAAGCTTTCTTT
TRBV10-3	18	TRBJ2-7	.	.	CAISEVRGEFALDYEQYF	TGTGCCATCAGTGAAGTGAGGGGCGAATTCGCCCTCGACTACGAGCAGTACTTC
TRBV18	16	TRBJ1-1	few	.	CASSPRARIRDTEAFF	TGTGCCAGCTCACCACGCGCAAGAATACGGGACACTGAAGCTTTCTTT
TRBV5-1	12	TRBJ2-1	.	.	CASSSSRPEQFF	TGCGCCAGCAGCTCATCGAGGCCCGAGCAGTTCTTC
TRBV7-9	20	TRBJ2-1	few	TRBD2	CASSQKVLAGGLDSYNEQFF	TGTGCCAGCAGCCAGAAGGTTCTAGCGGGGGGGCTCGACTCCTACAATGAGCAGTTCTTC
TRBV12-3/TRBV12-4	16	TRBJ2-1	.	.	CASGFGQGGFYNEQFF	TGTGCCAGCGGCTTCGGACAGGGAGGGTTCTACAATGAGCAGTTCTTC
TRBV7-2	14	TRBJ2-5	many	TRBD1	CASSYGAGGETQYF	TGTGCCAGCAGCTACGGGGCAGGGGGAGAGACCCAGTACTTC
TRBV7-3	15	TRBJ2-2	few	TRBD2	CASSSSSGVTGELFF	TGTGCCAGCAGCTCCTCTAGCGGAGTAACCGGGGAGCTGTTTTTT
TRBV3-1	16	TRBJ1-1	.	.	CASSQVPGTGNTEAFF	TGTGCCAGCAGCCAAGTTCCCGGGACGGGGAACACTGAAGCTTTCTTT
TRBV20-1	14	TRBJ2-7	few	.	CSAQDRGPAGEQYF	TGCAGTGCTCAAGACCGGGGCCCGGCGGGAGAGCAGTACTTC
TRBV20-1	18	TRBJ2-1	.	TRBD2	CSARDLPGTSGRYNEQFF	TGCAGTGCTAGAGATTTACCCGGGACTAGCGGGAGGTACAATGAGCAGTTCTTC
TRBV18	16	TRBJ2-1	few	TRBD2	CASSPTSGVTYNEQFF	TGTGCCAGCTCACCAACTAGCGGGGTGACATACAATGAGCAGTTCTTC
TRBV5-1	16	TRBJ1-1	few	.	CASSFLITGTQAEAFF	TGCGCCAGCAGCTTCCTAATAACCGGGACCCAAGCAGAGGCTTTCTTT
TRBV7-2	18	TRBJ2-4	few	TRBD2	CASSLLAGVHLAKNIQYF	TGTGCCAGCAGCTTACTAGCGGGAGTCCACCTAGCCAAAAACATTCAGTACTTC
TRBV7-3	15	TRBJ2-5	.	TRBD1	CASSLTGTGRETQYF	TGTGCCAGCAGCTTAACCGGGACAGGGCGAGAGACCCAGTACTTC
TRBV29-1	14	TRBJ2-4	.	.	CSARRAEAKNIQYF	TGCAGCGCAAGAAGGGCGGAAGCCAAAAACATTCAGTACTTC
TRBV5-1	14	TRBJ2-1	few	.	CASSLGQFNDEQFF	TGCGCCAGCAGCTTGGGGCAGTTTAACGATGAGCAGTTCTTC
TRBV29-1	12	TRBJ1-1	few	.	CSVFRLNTEAFF	TGCAGCGTTTTTCGGCTGAACACTGAAGCTTTCTTT
TRBV7-9	13	TRBJ2-3	.	.	CASSSQLPDTQYF	TGTGCCAGCAGCTCCCAATTGCCAGATACGCAGTATTTT
TRBV10-3	13	TRBJ2-7	few	TRBD1	CAISRDRGNEQYF	TGTGCCATCAGCCGGGACAGGGGAAACGAGCAGTACTTC
TRBV9	16	TRBJ2-2	few	.	CASSVGSGVNTGELFF	TGTGCCAGCAGCGTAGGTTCGGGGGTTAACACCGGGGAGCTGTTTTTT
TRBV12-3/TRBV12-4	14	TRBJ2-5	.	.	CASSFDPEGETQYF	TGTGCCAGCAGTTTCGACCCTGAGGGGGAGACCCAGTACTTC